Detailed here is one T cell receptor beta chain. This clone's antigen is unknown. Base-call qualities are not available, and no considerably larger clone is one nucleotide away. The CDR3 runs 15 amino acids, cysteine and phenylalanine included. The DNA shown is the 45-base CDR3, in frame from base 1. Clipping removes 4 bases from V and 2 bases from J, with 3 as the unmatched junction base count. CDR1 and CDR2 are read off the germline V gene as ENHRY and SYGVKD. This sample was taken from a study of blood T cell repertoires in COVID-19 (dated by TCRdb to 2018 to 2020). The study in broad terms: Samples from collaborators originated in the United States, Italy and Spain and spanned both the acute and convalescent phases of COVID-19. HLA class I and class II types, where available, came from metadata supplied by the sample provider rather than from assay-based typing. The prospective study material was composed of cDNA or gDNA derived from T cells, B-cell-depleted T cells, or PBMCs. The repertoires were released in a freely available public database meant as a resource for research on the immune response to SARS-CoV-2. Sample metadata almost always included a de-identified subject ID, COVID-19 status, age in years and sex. The samples were drawn from two sources: the first 160 participants of the ongoing ImmuneRACE study, and 1,000 to 1,500 subjects contributed by 6 global collaborators. Subjects who had been exposed to COVID-19, were actively infected with it, or had recovered from it provided the deeply sampled blood TCRbeta repertoires that made up the dataset.

TCRbeta CDR3 regions were amplified from genomic DNA by means of the immunoSEQ Assay, a bias-controlled multiplex PCR. As for the authors' bioinformatics: Within the assay, amplification of reference gene primers was used to estimate how many nucleated cells each sample contained. To quantify the absolute abundance of each unique TCRbeta CDR3 rearrangement, sequence reads were collapsed and filtered. For each sample, productive Simpson clonality was calculated as the square root of Simpson's diversity index over productive rearrangements. TCRdb re-hosts the immuneACCESS table, in-frame sequences only. Its copies lack some clones; in the studies checked, an unresolved V gene accounts for under half of them, and the cause for the rest is not known. V, J and clone size reflect that table, while D and trimming were determined from the DNA. The sample table holds over 150,000 clones, of which approximately 91% were seen once. The ten top clones hold about 0.54% of the sample.

What the study reported, not specific to this receptor: Clinical and demographic metadata were provided uncurated, with the amount varying by source and participant.

The collaborating institutions used their own protocols to collect whole blood in K2EDTA tubes. Collaborator samples were shipped for TCRbeta analysis as frozen whole blood, isolated PBMCs, or DNA extracted from either sample type. Specimen: peripheral blood. The clonotype originates from a man aged 50 or older with acute or convalescent COVID-19. The rearrangement combines TRBV10-3 with TRBJ2-2, and 8 bases in between align with TRBD1. The bases read TGTGCCATCAGTGGACAGGGGCTAAACACCGGGGAGCTGTTTTTT. This gives the protein CAISGQGLNTGELFF.